This paragraph covers one TCR beta chain sequence. The antigen is undetermined. The data were taken from a study of T cell responses to AZD1222 COVID-19 vaccine. Broader study findings: The donor cohort was predominantly white British with a female majority, and clonal diversity may have been underestimated. Dominant at 160-218 and 743-854, vaccine-associated CD4 TCRs also spanned spike.

CDR1 is LGHDT and CDR2 is YNNKEL in the germline V gene (reference sequence). V shed 2 bases and J shed 2 bases, with 18 bases lying between them. This CDR3 is 17 amino acids long. Profiling relied on immunoSEQ multiplex PCR, and the TCRdb table lists in-frame clones only, not all of them. This sample has 150,000 or so clones; 92% occur once, and the top ten carry about 1.9%. The chain is built from TRBV3-1 (or the pseudogene TRBV3-2) and TRBJ1-2; weak D call: TRBD1 (6 bases). The sequence came from an adult in good health. The sequenced sample was peripheral blood, obtained on day 0 of AZD1222 vaccination. CDR3 coding DNA: TGTGCCAGCAGCCAAACCTTAGCTGGAGACAGGAACTATGGCTACACCTTC. This translates into CASSQTLAGDRNYGYTF.